These 18 T cell receptor beta chains came from one sample sequenced in a study of shared clonotypes between healthy human individuals. TCRdb keeps only in-frame clones here, not all; method: immunoSEQ multiplex PCR. Of fewer than 850,000 clones listed, about three quarters are singletons. The sequencing input was memory CD4+ T cells sorted from blood. The subset denotes: CD45RA-negative fraction. The source of these receptors is a woman in her 30s in good health.

This sequence joins TRBV28 and TRBJ2-1; D might be TRBD2 (6 bases). This CDR3 region has 13 residues. Trimming removed 7 bases at V and 8 bases at J, with 15 bases between. CDR1 and CDR2 (germline): MDHEN, SYDVKM. The CDR3 DNA reads TGTGCCAGCAATTCCCCAGCGGGTTATGAGCAGTTCTTC. This translates into CASNSPAGYEQFF.

CDR3 sequence reads: CASREKLFF. The CDR3 nucleotides read TGTGCCAGCAGAGAAAAACTGTTTTTT. The gene calls are TRBV6-5 and TRBJ1-4, with unresolved D. The V gene lost 6 bases and the J gene lost 8 bases, with 1 base spanning the gap. Germline V gives CDR1 MNHEY, CDR2 SVGAGI. This CDR3 is 9 amino acids long.

The V call is TRBV30, the J call TRBJ2-5; D is ambiguous. Germline CDR1 and CDR2: GTSNPN and SVGIG (reference sequence). This CDR3 spans 12 amino acids. Between the trimmed V and J ends, which lost 2 bases and 5 bases, there was a span of 9 bases. CDR3 sequence: CAWSSQEETQYF. In DNA, the CDR3 is TGTGCCTGGAGTTCGCAGGAGGAGACCCAGTACTTC.

The count of this clone is one. The V and J genes are TRBV28 and TRBJ2-7; 12 bases fit TRBD2. The CDR3 runs to 14 residues. Per germline, CDR1 MDHEN and CDR2 SYDVKM. V lost 6 bases and J lost 2; bases outside the gene matches: 2. The CDR3 DNA sequence: TGTGCCAGCAGCCGGACTAGCGGGACCTACGAGCAGTACTTC. It encodes CASSRTSGTYEQYF.

The chain recombines TRBV5-1 with TRBJ2-7; either TRBD1 or TRBD2 may supply D (5 bases each). CDR1 SGHRS and CDR2 YFSETQ come from the germline V gene. The ends were cut back, 0 bases at V and 3 bases at J, with 13 bases in the middle. This CDR3 spans 15 amino acids. CDR3 DNA sequence: TGCGCCAGCAGCTTGGCCTGGGACCGCTACTACGAGCAGTACTTC. This codes for CASSLAWDRYYEQYF.

The genes are TRBV28 and TRBJ1-2; 7 bases are shared with TRBD1. The V and J ends lost 5 bases and 4 bases, in that order; junction bases with no gene match: 16. The CDR3 runs to 17 residues. CDR1 and CDR2 (germline): MDHEN, SYDVKM. CDR3 sequence reads: CASSNNLRDRPIYGYTF. CDR3 in DNA: TGTGCCAGCAGTAACAACCTGCGGGACAGACCAATCTATGGCTACACCTTC.

There are a few counts of this clone. The chain links TRBV4-2 to TRBJ2-7; D is undetermined. V was trimmed by 3 bases and J by 6 bases, leaving 6 bases between them. CDR3 length equals 11 residues. In germline, CDR1 is LGHNA, CDR2 YNFKEQ. CDR3 sequence (DNA): TGTGCCAGCAGCCACGAGAGCGAGCAGTACTTC. Translated: CASSHESEQYF.

This sequence joins TRBV2 and TRBJ1-2; D gene unclear. Trimming took 5 bases from V and 3 from J, leaving 7 bases between them. This CDR3 has 12 amino acids. Per germline, CDR1 SNHLY and CDR2 FYNNEI. CDR3 residues: CASSPEHYGYTF. CDR3 bases: TGTGCCAGCAGTCCAGAACACTATGGCTACACCTTC.

This clone is a singleton in its sample. The CDR3 loop reads CASSPNSGRSDEQFF. CDR3 bases: TGTGCCAGCTCACCCAATAGCGGGAGATCCGATGAGCAGTTCTTC. This sequence joins TRBV18 and TRBJ2-1, with 9 bases identical to TRBD2. Unmatched junction bases numbered 8, after V lost 3 bases and J lost 8 bases. The germline gives CDR1 KGHSH, CDR2 LQKENI. The CDR3 length is 15 residues.

V and J are TRBV29-1 and TRBJ2-1; D may be TRBD1 (5 bases). The CDR3 sequence is 14 residues long. Germline-derived CDR1 and CDR2 are SQVTM and ANQGSEA. Trimming took off 2 bases at V and 4 bases at J, with 12 bases between the two ends. DNA of the CDR3: TGCAGCGTTGAAACGGCAGGGTGGTACAATGAGCAGTTCTTC. Translated: CSVETAGWYNEQFF.

V and J are TRBV27 and TRBJ2-1; perhaps D is TRBD1 or TRBD2 (6 bases each). The CDR3 consists of 15 residues. From germline, CDR1 is MNHEY and CDR2 SMNVEV (reference sequence). Deletions cut 3 bases from V and 4 bases from J, with 13 bases between. In DNA form, the CDR3 reads TGTGCCAGCAGTTTGTGGGGGGCAGAATACAATGAGCAGTTCTTC. Residues: CASSLWGAEYNEQFF.

The chain employs TRBV7-8 and TRBJ2-3; D unclear. Trimming shortened V by 4 bases and J by 8 bases, and 10 bases separated the two germline ends. The CDR3 is 12 residues long. The germline V gene has CDR1 SGHVS and CDR2 FQNEAQ. CDR3 DNA: TGTGCCAGCAGCTACTCCCTGGGTACGCAGTATTTT. Its translation is CASSYSLGTQYF. Filled out from reference TRBV7-8 and TRBJ2-3, the complete variable domain reads GAGVSQSPRYKVAKRGQDVALRCDPISGHVSLFWYQQALGQGPEFLTYFQNEAQLDKSGLPSDRFFAERPEGSVSTLKIQRTQQEDSAVYLCASSYSLGTQYFGPGTRLTVL.

The rearrangement uses TRBV7-2 and TRBJ2-3; 7 bases are shared with TRBD2. This CDR3 contains 15 residues. Per the germline V gene, CDR1 is SGHTA and CDR2 is FQGNSA. V lost 2 bases, J lost 3 bases, and 5 bases stayed unmatched. As DNA, the CDR3 is TGTGCCAGCAGCTTACAAGCGGGAACTACAGATACGCAGTATTTT. Its protein is CASSLQAGTTDTQYF. Drawing the rest from reference TRBV7-2 and TRBJ2-3, the complete variable domain is GAGVSQSPSNKVTEKGKDVELRCDPISGHTALYWYRQSLGQGLEFLIYFQGNSAPDKSGLPSDRFSAERTGGSVSTLTIQRTQQEDSAVYLCASSLQAGTTDTQYFGPGTRLTVL.

This clone showed up many times. V and J are TRBV7-6 and TRBJ1-5, with D maybe TRBD1 (5 bases). From germline, CDR1 is SGHVS and CDR2 FNYEAQ. CDR3 size: 14 residues. Trimming took 2 bases from V and 4 from J, leaving 9 bases between them. As DNA, the CDR3 is TGTGCCAGCAGCTTACAGGACAATAATCAGCCCCAGCATTTT. The encoded protein is CASSLQDNNQPQHF.

The chain is built from TRBV7-2 and TRBJ2-7, with 9 bases matching TRBD2. The CDR3 extends over 15 amino acids. Trimming took 1 base from V and 0 from J; bases not matched to a gene: 1. The germline CDR1 and CDR2 sequences are SGHTA and FQGNSA. CDR3 coding DNA: TGTGCCAGCAGCTTAGGGACTAGCGCCTCCTACGAGCAGTACTTC. Its translation is CASSLGTSASYEQYF.

The rearrangement links TRBV5-4 to TRBJ2-7, with D possibly matching TRBD2 (6 bases). Between the trimmed V and J ends, which lost 3 bases and 0 bases, there was a span of 10 bases. Looked up from germline, CDR1 is SGHNT and CDR2 is YYREEE (reference sequence). There are 14 residues in the CDR3. The CDR3 DNA reads as TGTGCCAGCAGCTCCCGGGACTTCTCCTACGAGCAGTACTTC. Translating it yields CASSSRDFSYEQYF.

This clone was recorded a few times. The gene calls are TRBV29-1 and TRBJ2-2; D unclear. This CDR3 region has 13 residues. In germline, CDR1 is SQVTM, CDR2 ANQGSEA. Trimming removed 3 bases from V and 5 bases from J, with 10 bases in between. CDR3 in DNA: TGCAGCGTTGATACTGACCCTACCGGGGAGCTGTTTTTT. Protein: CSVDTDPTGELFF.

The chain is built from TRBV11-2 and TRBJ2-7; D is perhaps TRBD1 (5 bases). V dropped 1 base and J dropped 3 bases, with 10 bases sitting between them. The CDR3 spans 14 residues. Germline lookup yields CDR1 SGHAT and CDR2 FQNNGV. CDR3: CASSLARTNYEQYF. The CDR3 DNA reads as TGTGCCAGCAGCTTAGCCAGGACAAACTACGAGCAGTACTTC.